One and the same sample provided the 27 T cell receptor beta chains below, sequenced in a study of CD8 T cells in Susac syndrome. cDNA came from roughly 0.47 to 1 ug RNA primed by random hexamers. TCRdb reprocessed the immunoSEQ multiplex PCR reads via MiXCR and lists one record per CDR3 protein. The sample has some 300,000 distinct CDR3 sequences; 75% to 85% are singletons. Sequencing used CD8+ T cells from PBMCs. Receptor source: a human donor with multiple sclerosis.

This chain uses TRBV6-5 with TRBJ1-2, with D possibly being TRBD1 (6 bases). V was pared by 1 base and J by 3 bases, with 15 bases between. The CDR3 length is 16 residues. Germline V lookup: CDR1 MNHEY, CDR2 SVGAGI. CDR3 protein: CASSYWMVPGDYGYTF. The DNA for the CDR3 is TGTGCCAGCAGTTACTGGATGGTCCCAGGGGACTATGGCTACACCTTC.

The rearrangement joins TRBV4-1 to TRBJ1-5; D is unresolved. The CDR3 sequence is 15 residues long. The V gene's germline CDR1 is MGHRA and CDR2 YSYEKL. The ends were cut back, 0 bases at V and 7 bases at J, with 13 bases in the middle. In nucleotides, the CDR3 is TGCGCCAGCAGCCAAGATGGGGTGCGCGGGCAGCCCCAGCATTTT. Its translation: CASSQDGVRGQPQHF.

V and J are TRBV7-9 and TRBJ2-2; D remains ambiguous. Between the trimmed V and J ends, which lost 4 bases and 2 bases, there was a span of 14 bases. The germline CDR1 and CDR2 sequences are SEHNR and FQNEAQ (reference sequence). This CDR3 region has 16 residues. The CDR3 DNA sequence: TGTGCCAGCAGCTCATGGGTACAGATTAACACCGGGGAGCTGTTTTTT. Encoded protein: CASSSWVQINTGELFF.

V usage is TRBV6-2 or TRBV6-3 and J usage is TRBJ2-1; no clear D. The CDR3 runs 13 residues. Per the germline V gene, CDR1 is MNHEY and CDR2 is SVGEGT. Deletions cut 0 bases from V and 6 bases from J, with 6 bases between. Here the CDR3 DNA reads TGTGCCAGCAGTTACTCCCCCCTCAATGAGCAGTTCTTC. It codes for CASSYSPLNEQFF.

The chain is built from TRBV9 and TRBJ2-7; a possible D gene is TRBD1 (5 bases). Germline loops: CDR1 SGDLS, CDR2 YYNGEE. The CDR3 has 14 residues. V lost 4 bases to trimming and J lost 6 bases, with 17 bases between them. CDR3 region: CASSPPFGAVEQYF. Written as DNA, the CDR3 is TGTGCCAGCAGCCCTCCCTTTGGGGCGGTCGAGCAGTACTTC.

The rearrangement links TRBV6-5 to TRBJ2-1, with TRBD2 matching over 8 bases. Trimming cost V 7 bases and J 5 bases; bases outside gene matches: 7. This CDR3 spans 14 amino acids. Germline lookup yields CDR1 MNHEY and CDR2 SVGAGI. The CDR3 loop reads CASTERGSDNEQFF. The CDR3 DNA sequence: TGTGCCAGCACCGAGCGGGGGTCGGACAATGAGCAGTTCTTC.

The chain employs TRBV12-3 or TRBV12-4 and TRBJ1-1, with D maybe TRBD1 (5 bases). V lost 6 bases and J 1 base, leaving 9 bases between the germline ends. The CDR3 sequence is 13 residues long. The CDR3 protein is CASRPDRNTEAFF. Here the CDR3 DNA reads TGTGCCAGCAGGCCAGACAGGAACACTGAAGCTTTCTTT.

The V call is TRBV11-2, the J call TRBJ2-1; a weak D match, TRBD2 (6 bases). CDR3 length equals 20 residues. The V and J ends lost 8 bases and 7 bases respectively, with 36 bases between them. Germline assignment: CDR1 SGHAT and CDR2 FQNNGV. CDR3 amino acids: CASSRDPLWRAGIGVNEQFF. For the CDR3, the DNA is TGTGCCAGCTCCCGAGACCCTCTATGGAGGGCGGGGATAGGAGTAAATGAGCAGTTCTTC.

The CDR3 region is CATSDLSDPGPQHF. Here the CDR3 DNA reads TGTGCCACCAGTGATTTAAGTGACCCGGGGCCCCAGCATTTT. The genes are TRBV24-1 and TRBJ1-5; D call uncertain. Germline V lookup: CDR1 KGHDR, CDR2 SFDVKD. The ends were cut back, 1 base at V and 9 bases at J, with 12 bases in the middle. The CDR3 contains 14 residues.

The count of this clonotype is one. The chain combines TRBV7-8 with TRBJ1-2; D is unclear. Trimming shortened V by 2 bases and J by 6 bases, and 16 bases separated the two germline ends. CDR3 length: 15 residues. Germline V CDR1 and CDR2: SGHVS, FQNEAQ. CDR3 DNA sequence: TGTGCCAGCAGCTTATCCGTGACGGTACTCAATGGCTACACCTTC. Its translation: CASSLSVTVLNGYTF.

Of note for this clonotype: One end of the junction does not line up with germline, which may come from a read error. V is TRBV7-7 and J is TRBJ2-5; 11 nucleotides match TRBD2. CDR3 size: 14 residues. Germline CDR1 SSHAT, CDR2 FNYEAQ (reference sequence). The CDR3 loop reads CASSLAGGRETQYF. CDR3 coding DNA: TGTGCTAGCAGCCTAGCGGGAGGCCGGGAGACCCAGTACTTC.

The gene calls are TRBV12-5 and TRBJ1-1; 8 nucleotides match TRBD1. V lost 5 bases and J lost 1; bases outside the gene matches: 6. CDR3 length: 15 residues. Germline lookup yields CDR1 LGHNT and CDR2 FRNRAP. CDR3 protein: CASGSTGTGNTEAFF. CDR3 coding DNA: TGTGCTAGTGGTAGCACCGGGACAGGGAACACTGAAGCTTTCTTT.

V usage is TRBV6-5 and J usage is TRBJ1-1; no firm D call. Germline V CDR1 and CDR2: MNHEY, SVGAGI. Trimming left V 2 bases short and J 1 base short, with 5 bases between. The CDR3 length is 13 residues. The CDR3 protein is CASSYIRNTEAFF. CDR3 bases: TGTGCCAGCAGTTACATACGGAACACTGAAGCTTTCTTT.

V is TRBV3-1 and J is TRBJ2-7; TRBD1 agrees at 9 bases. Germline-derived CDR1 and CDR2 are LGHDT and YNNKEL (reference sequence). The CDR3 runs to 17 residues. Trimming took 2 bases from V and 4 from J; bases not matched to a gene: 12. CDR3 amino acids: CASSQYASGTGRYEQYF. CDR3 sequence (DNA): TGTGCCAGCAGCCAATACGCCTCCGGGACAGGGAGGTACGAGCAGTACTTC.

V usage is TRBV7-9 and J usage is TRBJ2-1; D is unclear. CDR3 length equals 13 residues. V dropped 3 bases and J dropped 5 bases, with 8 bases sitting between them. Per the germline V gene, CDR1 is SEHNR and CDR2 is FQNEAQ (reference sequence). The CDR3 region is CASSFARNNEQFF. The CDR3 DNA reads TGTGCCAGCAGCTTTGCTAGGAACAATGAGCAGTTCTTC.

The count of this clonotype is one. The chain links TRBV27 to TRBJ2-1; TRBD1 aligns across 7 bases. CDR1 MNHEY and CDR2 SMNVEV come from the germline V gene (reference sequence). This CDR3 region has 16 residues. The trim removed 5 bases at V and 1 base at J, leaving 8 bases unmatched. CDR3 bases: TGTGCCAGCAGTCAGACAGGGATCTTGTCCTACAATGAGCAGTTCTTC. Amino acids: CASSQTGILSYNEQFF.

This clonotype has just one count. The J gene is TRBJ2-7, the V gene TRBV10-2, with D possibly TRBD1 on 5 matching bases. Germline V gene lookup returns CDR1 WSHSY and CDR2 SAAADI. V lost 6 bases, J lost 5 bases, and 23 bases lay in between. The CDR3 sequence is 16 residues long. The CDR3 sequence: CASSVPKGRPLHEQYF. The DNA for the CDR3 is TGCGCCAGCAGCGTGCCCAAGGGGCGACCCCTTCACGAGCAGTACTTC.

J is TRBJ2-1 and V is TRBV19, with D perhaps matching TRBD2 (6 bases). Germline lookup yields CDR1 LNHDA and CDR2 SQIVND (reference sequence). V was shortened by 1 base and J by 4 bases, with 11 bases between the two germline ends. The CDR3 runs to 15 residues. The CDR3 loop is CASSIGAGPYNEQFF. DNA of the CDR3: TGTGCCAGTAGTATAGGAGCGGGTCCTTACAATGAGCAGTTCTTC.

The chain carries TRBV7-9 and TRBJ2-7; unclear D gene. V dropped 2 bases and J dropped 0 bases, with 11 bases sitting between them. Germline values: CDR1 SEHNR, CDR2 FQNEAQ (reference sequence). The CDR3 extends over 15 amino acids. The DNA of the CDR3 is TGTGCCAGCAGCTTATCCTACGGTATCTCCTACGAGCAGTACTTC. It specifies CASSLSYGISYEQYF.

The rearrangement uses TRBV28 and TRBJ2-5, with 8 bases fitting TRBD1. The CDR3 has 15 amino acids. V dropped 2 bases and J dropped 7; count of bases not matched to a gene: 9. Germline CDR1 MDHEN, CDR2 SYDVKM. The CDR3 DNA sequence: TGTGCCAGCAGTTTAATTCAGGGGGCGGAGGGGACCCAGTACTTC. It yields the protein CASSLIQGAEGTQYF.

The chain has TRBV19 and TRBJ1-5; D unclear. Germline CDR1 is LNHDA and CDR2 is SQIVND (reference sequence). This CDR3 spans 15 amino acids. Trimming removed 0 bases from V and 3 bases from J, with 9 bases in between. Here the CDR3 reads CASSIDAGNNQPQHF. The CDR3 region has the DNA TGTGCCAGTAGTATAGACGCCGGGAACAATCAGCCCCAGCATTTT. The variable domain in full, completed from reference TRBV19 and TRBJ1-5, reads DGGITQSPKYLFRKEGQNVTLSCEQNLNHDAMYWYRQDPGQGLRLIYYSQIVNDFQKGDIAEGYSVSREKKESFPLTVTSAQKNPTAFYLCASSIDAGNNQPQHFGDGTRLSIL.

This clonotype was detected once. The chain joins TRBV9 to TRBJ1-1; the match to TRBD1 covers 9 bases. The CDR3 is 15 amino acids. CDR1 and CDR2 (germline): SGDLS, YYNGEE. Trimming cost V 4 bases and J 11 bases; bases outside gene matches: 15. DNA for the CDR3: TGTGCCAGCAGCAAGGGACAGGGCGAAACCCTGCGGGCTTTCTTT. Its protein product is CASSKGQGETLRAFF.

This rearrangement joins TRBV4-3 to TRBJ1-4; a possible D gene is TRBD1 (6 bases). The CDR3 is 17 amino acids. Looked up from germline, CDR1 is LGHNA and CDR2 is YSLEER. Trimming pared 0 bases from V and 0 bases from J, leaving 11 bases between. The CDR3 DNA reads TGCGCCAGCAGCCAAGATCCACAGGGCGCAACTAATGAAAAACTGTTTTTT. It yields the protein CASSQDPQGATNEKLFF.

This chain connects TRBV11-2 to TRBJ2-1; D call uncertain. CDR3 length: 17 residues. Trimming removed 7 bases from V and 5 bases from J, with 24 bases in between. The germline V gene has CDR1 SGHAT and CDR2 FQNNGV. The CDR3 reads CASTDDVSKNFNNEQFF. CDR3 DNA: TGTGCCAGCACCGACGACGTATCTAAGAACTTCAACAATGAGCAGTTCTTC.

J is TRBJ2-1 and V is TRBV4-3; D tentatively fits TRBD1 or TRBD2 (5 bases each). The V and J ends lost 2 bases and 0 bases respectively, with 14 bases between them. The V gene's germline CDR1 is LGHNA and CDR2 YSLEER. This CDR3 region has 17 residues. The CDR3 DNA reads TGCGCCAGCAGCCAAACCCGGGACCCGAGCTCCTACAATGAGCAGTTCTTC. Its translation is CASSQTRDPSSYNEQFF.

The CDR3: CSVGTGIRSYNEQFF. The CDR3 DNA reads as TGCAGCGTGGGGACAGGGATTAGGTCCTACAATGAGCAGTTCTTC. The rearrangement uses TRBV29-1 and TRBJ2-1; 9 nucleotides match TRBD1. This CDR3 has 15 amino acids. Per germline, CDR1 SQVTM and CDR2 ANQGSEA. J gave up 1 base and V 6 bases, and 7 bases lay outside the gene matches.

The chain employs TRBV6-2 or TRBV6-3 and TRBJ2-3, with D possibly matching TRBD1 (5 bases). The CDR3 sequence is 14 residues long. Between the trimmed V and J ends, which lost 4 bases and 2 bases, there was a span of 10 bases. Germline-derived CDR1 and CDR2 are MNHEY and SVGEGT. The CDR3, as DNA: TGTGCCAGCAGTTGGGGCGTAGTCACAGATACGCAGTATTTT. Amino acid sequence: CASSWGVVTDTQYF.